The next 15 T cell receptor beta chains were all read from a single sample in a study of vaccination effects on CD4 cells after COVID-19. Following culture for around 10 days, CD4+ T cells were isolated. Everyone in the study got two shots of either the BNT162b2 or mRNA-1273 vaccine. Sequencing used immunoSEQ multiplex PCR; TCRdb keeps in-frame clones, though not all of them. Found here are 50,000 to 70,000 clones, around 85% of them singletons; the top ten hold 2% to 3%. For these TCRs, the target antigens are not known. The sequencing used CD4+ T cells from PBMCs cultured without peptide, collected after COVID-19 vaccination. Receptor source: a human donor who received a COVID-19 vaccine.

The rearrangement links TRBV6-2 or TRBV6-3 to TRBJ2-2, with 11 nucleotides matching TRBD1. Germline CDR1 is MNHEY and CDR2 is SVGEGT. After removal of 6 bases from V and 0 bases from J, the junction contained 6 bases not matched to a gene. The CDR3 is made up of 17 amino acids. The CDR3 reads CASSPDRGLANTGELFF. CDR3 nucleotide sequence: TGTGCCAGCAGCCCGGACAGGGGGCTGGCGAACACCGGGGAGCTGTTTTTT.

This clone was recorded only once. CDR3 nucleotide sequence: TGTGCCAGCTTACAGGGGGTCGGGGGCTACACCTTC. Its translation is CASLQGVGGYTF. This rearrangement joins TRBV19 to TRBJ1-2; 8 bases align to TRBD1. Germline V gene lookup returns CDR1 LNHDA and CDR2 SQIVND (reference sequence). V lost 9 bases and J lost 8; bases outside the gene matches: 8. The length of the CDR3 is 12 residues.

CDR3 amino acids: CASSLEGRGANYGYTF. CDR3 nucleotide sequence: TGTGCCAGCAGCTTGGAAGGCAGGGGGGCGAACTATGGCTACACCTTC. The chain is built from TRBV5-4 and TRBJ1-2; 7 bases are shared with TRBD1. J gave up 2 bases and V 0 bases, and 7 bases lay outside the gene matches. Germline V gene sequence: CDR1 SGHNT, CDR2 YYREEE (reference sequence). The CDR3 contains 16 residues.

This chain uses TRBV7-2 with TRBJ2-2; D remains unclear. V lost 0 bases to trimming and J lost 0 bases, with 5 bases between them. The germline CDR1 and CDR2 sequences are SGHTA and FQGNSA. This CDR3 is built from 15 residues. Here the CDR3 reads CASSLAPTNTGELFF. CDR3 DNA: TGTGCCAGCAGCTTAGCGCCAACGAACACCGGGGAGCTGTTTTTT. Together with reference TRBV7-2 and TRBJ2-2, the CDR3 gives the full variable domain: GAGVSQSPSNKVTEKGKDVELRCDPISGHTALYWYRQSLGQGLEFLIYFQGNSAPDKSGLPSDRFSAERTGGSVSTLTIQRTQQEDSAVYLCASSLAPTNTGELFFGEGSRLTVL.

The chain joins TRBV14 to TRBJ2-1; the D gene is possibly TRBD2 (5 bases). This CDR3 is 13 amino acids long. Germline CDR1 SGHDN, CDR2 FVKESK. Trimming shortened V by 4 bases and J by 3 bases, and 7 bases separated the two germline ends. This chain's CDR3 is CASSRDYYNEQFF. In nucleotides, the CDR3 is TGTGCCAGCAGCCGCGACTACTACAATGAGCAGTTCTTC.

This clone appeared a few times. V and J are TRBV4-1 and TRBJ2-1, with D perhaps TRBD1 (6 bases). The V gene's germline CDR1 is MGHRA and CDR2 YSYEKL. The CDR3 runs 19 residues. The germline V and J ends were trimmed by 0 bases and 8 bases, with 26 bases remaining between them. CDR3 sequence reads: CASSQETLWGQTGRDEQFF. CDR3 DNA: TGCGCCAGCAGCCAAGAAACCCTCTGGGGGCAGACGGGCCGGGATGAGCAGTTCTTC.

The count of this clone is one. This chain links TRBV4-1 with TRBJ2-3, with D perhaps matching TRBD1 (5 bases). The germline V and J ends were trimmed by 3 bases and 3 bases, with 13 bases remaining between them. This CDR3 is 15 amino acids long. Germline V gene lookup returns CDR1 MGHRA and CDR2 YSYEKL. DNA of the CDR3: TGCGCCAGCAGCCACCACGGCCAGGGAACAGATACGCAGTATTTT. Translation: CASSHHGQGTDTQYF.

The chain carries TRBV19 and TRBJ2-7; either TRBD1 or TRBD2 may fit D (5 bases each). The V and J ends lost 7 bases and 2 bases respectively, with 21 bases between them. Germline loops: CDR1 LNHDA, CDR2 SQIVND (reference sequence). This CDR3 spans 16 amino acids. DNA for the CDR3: TGTGCCAGTACCGCAACCGGGACGGATTATACCTACGAGCAGTACGTC. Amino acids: CASTATGTDYTYEQYV.

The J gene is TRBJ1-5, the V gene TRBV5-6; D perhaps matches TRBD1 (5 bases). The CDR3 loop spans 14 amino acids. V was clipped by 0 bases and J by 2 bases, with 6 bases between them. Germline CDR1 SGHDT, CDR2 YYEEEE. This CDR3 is CASSLATGNQPQHF. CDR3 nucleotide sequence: TGTGCCAGCAGCTTGGCGACAGGCAATCAGCCCCAGCATTTT.

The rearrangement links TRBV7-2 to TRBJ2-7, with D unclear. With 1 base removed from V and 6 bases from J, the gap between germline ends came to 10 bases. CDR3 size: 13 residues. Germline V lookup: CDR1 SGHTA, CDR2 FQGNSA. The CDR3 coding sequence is TGTGCCAGCAGCTTAGAGGCAACTTTCGAGCAGTACGTC. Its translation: CASSLEATFEQYV.

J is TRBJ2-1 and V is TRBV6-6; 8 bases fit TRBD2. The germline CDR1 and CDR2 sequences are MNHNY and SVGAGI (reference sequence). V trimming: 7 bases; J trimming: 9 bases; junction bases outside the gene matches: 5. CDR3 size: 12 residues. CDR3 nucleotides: TGTGCCAGCAACCTTAGCGGGGTTGAGCAGTTCTTC. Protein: CASNLSGVEQFF.

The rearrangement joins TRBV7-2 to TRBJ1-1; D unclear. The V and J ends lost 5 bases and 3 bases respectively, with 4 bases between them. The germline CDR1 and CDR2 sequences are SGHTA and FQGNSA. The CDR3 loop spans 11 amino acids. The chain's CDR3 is CASSLHTEAFF. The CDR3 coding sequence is TGTGCCAGCAGCCTACACACTGAAGCTTTCTTT.

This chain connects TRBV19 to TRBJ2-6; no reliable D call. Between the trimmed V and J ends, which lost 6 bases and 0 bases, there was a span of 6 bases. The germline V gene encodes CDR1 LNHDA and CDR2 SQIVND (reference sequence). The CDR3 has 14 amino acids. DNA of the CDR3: TGTGCCAGTAGGGAGAGCTCTGGGGCCAACGTCCTGACTTTC. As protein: CASRESSGANVLTF. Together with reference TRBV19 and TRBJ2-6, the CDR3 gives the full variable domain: DGGITQSPKYLFRKEGQNVTLSCEQNLNHDAMYWYRQDPGQGLRLIYYSQIVNDFQKGDIAEGYSVSREKKESFPLTVTSAQKNPTAFYLCASRESSGANVLTFGAGSRLTVL.

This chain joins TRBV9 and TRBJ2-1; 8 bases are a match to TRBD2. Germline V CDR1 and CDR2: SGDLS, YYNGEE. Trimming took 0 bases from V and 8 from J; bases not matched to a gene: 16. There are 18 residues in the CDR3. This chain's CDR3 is CASSVGVRGGRGSHEQFF. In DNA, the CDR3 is TGTGCCAGCAGCGTAGGAGTTCGGGGGGGCAGGGGTTCGCATGAGCAGTTCTTC.

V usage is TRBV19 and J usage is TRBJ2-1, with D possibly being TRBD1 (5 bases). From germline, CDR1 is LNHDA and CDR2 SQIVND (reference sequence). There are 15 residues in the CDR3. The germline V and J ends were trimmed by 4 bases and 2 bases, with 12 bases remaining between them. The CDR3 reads CASSTDSTAYNEQFF. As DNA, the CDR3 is TGTGCCAGTAGTACCGACAGTACAGCCTACAATGAGCAGTTCTTC.